These 20 T cell receptor beta chains originate from one sample sequenced in a study of shared clonotypes between healthy human individuals. Profiled with immunoSEQ multiplex PCR; TCRdb holds only in-frame clones, not every one. Of 1.4 million to 1.5 million clones in the sample, approximately 97% are singletons; the top ten hold over 1%. Sequencing was done on a sample of naive CD4+ T cells sorted from blood. Documented subset: CD45RA+ positively selected. Source of these receptors: a man between 25 and 39 years old in good health.

V usage is TRBV28 and J usage is TRBJ1-5; 7 bases are a match to TRBD1. Germline CDR1 and CDR2: MDHEN and SYDVKM. The CDR3 has 16 residues. The trim removed 5 bases at V and 7 bases at J, leaving 14 bases unmatched. The CDR3 reads CASSAQGRGAGQPQHF. The CDR3 DNA is TGTGCCAGCAGTGCACAGGGGCGCGGCGCGGGGCAGCCCCAGCATTTT. The variable domain in full, with the rest retrieved from reference TRBV28 and TRBJ1-5, is DVKVTQSSRYLVKRTGEKVFLECVQDMDHENMFWYRQDPGLGLRLIYFSYDVKMKEKGDIPEGYSVSREKKERFSLILESASTNQTSMYLCASSAQGRGAGQPQHFGDGTRLSIL.

The J gene is TRBJ1-5, the V gene TRBV6-5; tentative D call: TRBD1 (5 bases). V lost 8 bases and J lost 6, with 11 bases in between. This CDR3 has 12 amino acids. Germline V lookup: CDR1 MNHEY, CDR2 SVGAGI. CDR3 nucleotides: TGTGCCAGCGGGGGGTGGACTCAGCCCCAGCATTTT. It encodes CASGGWTQPQHF.

The genes are TRBV28 and TRBJ2-7; 9 nucleotides agree with TRBD1. The germline V gene has CDR1 MDHEN and CDR2 SYDVKM. The CDR3 is 15 amino acids. Trimming took 6 bases from V and 3 from J; bases not matched to a gene: 9. CDR3: CASSHRDRDFYEQYF. CDR3 coding DNA: TGTGCCAGCAGCCACCGGGACAGGGACTTCTACGAGCAGTACTTC.

V gene TRBV7-2 combines with J gene TRBJ2-1; D possibly corresponds to TRBD2 (6 bases). Germline loops: CDR1 SGHTA, CDR2 FQGNSA. The CDR3 runs to 14 residues. V lost 10 bases, J lost 6 bases, and 19 bases lay in between. CDR3 DNA sequence: TGTGCCAAATCGGCGGGGAGAGGGATCAATGAGCAGTTCTTC. Translating gives CAKSAGRGINEQFF. Supplemented by reference TRBV7-2 and TRBJ2-1, the full variable domain reads GAGVSQSPSNKVTEKGKDVELRCDPISGHTALYWYRQSLGQGLEFLIYFQGNSAPDKSGLPSDRFSAERTGGSVSTLTIQRTQQEDSAVYLCAKSAGRGINEQFFGPGTRLTVL.

This clone was counted a single time. The V and J genes are TRBV18 and TRBJ1-4, with 8 bases identical to TRBD1. CDR1 and CDR2 from the germline V gene are KGHSH and LQKENI. The trim removed 6 bases at V and 3 bases at J, leaving 6 bases unmatched. This CDR3 contains 15 residues. Written as DNA, the CDR3 is TGTGCCAGCTCCCTTGGACAGGGCGCTAATGAAAAACTGTTTTTT. Translation gives CASSLGQGANEKLFF. Looking up the rest from reference TRBV18 and TRBJ1-4 gives the full variable domain: NAGVMQNPRHLVRRRGQEARLRCSPMKGHSHVYWYRQLPEEGLKFMVYLQKENIIDESGMPKERFSAEFPKEGPSILRIQQVVRGDSAAYFCASSLGQGANEKLFFGSGTQLSVL.

The chain employs TRBV29-1 and TRBJ2-3; 14 bases fit TRBD2. The CDR3 loop spans 21 amino acids. V trimming: 8 bases; J trimming: 1 base; junction bases outside the gene matches: 23. The germline V gene has CDR1 SQVTM and CDR2 ANQGSEA. The CDR3 bases are TGCAGCCCCCTTTGGCTAGATGGGACTAGCGGGAGTGGACGAGGCACAGATACGCAGTATTTT. Translating it yields CSPLWLDGTSGSGRGTDTQYF.

The genes are TRBV7-3 and TRBJ2-7; the D is unclear. The CDR3 is 10 amino acids. In germline, CDR1 is SGHTA, CDR2 FQGTGA. With 8 bases removed from V and 5 bases from J, the gap between germline ends came to 7 bases. CDR3 bases: TGTGCCAGCCCGTTCGACGAGCAGTACTTC. Translating it yields CASPFDEQYF. The full variable domain, with the rest looked up from reference TRBV7-3 and TRBJ2-7, is GAGVSQTPSNKVTEKGKYVELRCDPISGHTALYWYRQSLGQGPEFLIYFQGTGAADDSGLPNDRFFAVRPEGSVSTLKIQRTERGDSAVYLCASPFDEQYFGPGTRLTVT.

The rearrangement joins TRBV18 to TRBJ2-2; TRBD1 matches at 9 bases. Germline assignment: CDR1 KGHSH and CDR2 LQKENI. Losses at the gene ends were 0 bases for V and 1 base for J; bases not matched to a gene: 0. The CDR3 consists of 16 residues. The CDR3 DNA is TGTGCCAGCTCACCACCGGGACAGGGGAACACCGGGGAGCTGTTTTTT. Translated, it gives CASSPPGQGNTGELFF.

J is TRBJ2-7 and V is TRBV6-1; weak D call: TRBD1 (6 bases). Germline CDR1 MNHNS, CDR2 SASEGT. There are 15 residues in the CDR3. Trimming cost V 11 bases and J 4 bases, with 24 bases left between them. The CDR3 DNA sequence: TGTGCCGCAAGGGGGACGAAGCCATTAGGGTACGAGCAGTACTTC. It translates to CAARGTKPLGYEQYF.

This chain uses TRBV4-3 with TRBJ2-1, with D tentatively TRBD2 (5 bases). This CDR3 has 13 residues. Germline-derived CDR1 and CDR2 are LGHNA and YSLEER. The germline V and J ends were trimmed by 2 bases and 8 bases, with 10 bases remaining between them. The CDR3 loop reads CASSQPGRDEQFF. DNA for the CDR3: TGCGCCAGCAGCCAACCGGGAAGGGATGAGCAGTTCTTC.

This clone has only one observation. The V call is TRBV27, the J call TRBJ2-1; TRBD2 matches 8 bases. Germline CDR1 is MNHEY and CDR2 is SMNVEV (reference sequence). The CDR3 contains 12 residues. The V segment lost 3 bases and the J segment 15 bases; nucleotides outside the gene matches: 7. The CDR3 nucleotides read TGTGCCAGCAGTTTCACGGGGGGGCGGGGGTTCTTC. Translated: CASSFTGGRGFF.

The chain combines TRBV27 with TRBJ2-5, with D perhaps being TRBD1 or TRBD2 (5 bases each). The V end lost 0 bases, the J end lost 0 bases, and 14 bases lay between the germline ends. In germline, CDR1 is MNHEY, CDR2 SMNVEV (reference sequence). CDR3 size: 17 residues. CDR3 in amino acids: CASSLSGTAKYQETQYF. DNA of the CDR3: TGTGCCAGCAGTTTATCAGGGACGGCCAAGTACCAAGAGACCCAGTACTTC.

The chain uses TRBV6-1 and TRBJ2-7; TRBD2 might be the D (6 bases). The CDR3 is made up of 11 amino acids. Germline CDR1 and CDR2: MNHNS and SASEGT. V was trimmed by 7 bases and J by 6 bases, leaving 10 bases between them. The CDR3 DNA sequence: TGTGCCAGCATGCGGGGAGGCGAGCAGTACTTC. Translated: CASMRGGEQYF.

As concerns this clone: Within the sample, other DNA sequences also encode this same CDR3. The rearrangement joins TRBV19 to TRBJ2-2; D remains unclear. The ends were cut back, 1 base at V and 0 bases at J, with 3 bases in the middle. This CDR3 region has 14 residues. CDR1 is LNHDA, CDR2 SQIVND, per germline (reference sequence). CDR3 in amino acids: CASSIGPNTGELFF. The CDR3 DNA is TGTGCCAGTAGTATAGGTCCGAACACCGGGGAGCTGTTTTTT.

The genes are TRBV7-9 and TRBJ2-7; 13 bases agree with TRBD2. J was trimmed by 1 base and V by 4 bases; bases with no gene match: 13. The germline V gene has CDR1 SEHNR and CDR2 FQNEAQ (reference sequence). The CDR3 extends over 19 amino acids. The CDR3 protein is CASSSAGTSGTSGSYEQYF. In nucleotides, the CDR3 is TGTGCCAGCAGCTCAGCAGGGACTAGCGGGACCTCTGGGTCCTACGAGCAGTACTTC.

In its sample, this clone was seen once. The chain uses TRBV29-1 and TRBJ2-2; no reliable D call. The CDR3 is 14 residues long. CDR1 is SQVTM, CDR2 ANQGSEA, per germline. Deletions cut 4 bases from V and 1 base from J, with 10 bases between. The CDR3 DNA reads TGCAGCGTTGCGATGGTGGGGAACACCGGGGAGCTGTTTTTT. This sequence encodes CSVAMVGNTGELFF.

This chain joins TRBV27 and TRBJ2-3; possibly TRBD2 for D (6 bases). Germline CDR1 is MNHEY and CDR2 is SMNVEV (reference sequence). Trimming shortened V by 2 bases and J by 0 bases, and 9 bases separated the two germline ends. The CDR3 is 15 residues long. CDR3 in amino acids: CASSLQRASTDTQYF. CDR3 bases: TGTGCCAGCAGTTTACAGCGGGCTAGCACAGATACGCAGTATTTT.

The V call is TRBV19, the J call TRBJ2-5; 9 nucleotides agree with TRBD2. The CDR3 covers 15 residues. Per germline, CDR1 LNHDA and CDR2 SQIVND (reference sequence). The trim removed 5 bases at V and 4 bases at J, leaving 8 bases unmatched. The CDR3 DNA reads as TGTGCCAGTAGTGATCTAGCGGGAAGGCGAGAGACCCAGTACTTC. This sequence encodes CASSDLAGRRETQYF.

The gene calls are TRBV2 and TRBJ2-3; TRBD2 matches 7 bases. V lost 4 bases, J lost 6 bases, and 7 bases stayed unmatched. The CDR3 extends over 14 amino acids. CDR1 SNHLY and CDR2 FYNNEI come from the germline V gene. CDR3: CASSGTSAGDTQYF. The CDR3 region has the DNA TGTGCCAGCAGTGGAACTAGCGCCGGTGATACGCAGTATTTT. Full variable domain (remainder filled in from reference TRBV2 and TRBJ2-3): EPEVTQTPSHQVTQMGQEVILRCVPISNHLYFYWYRQILGQKVEFLVSFYNNEISEKSEIFDDQFSVERPDGSNFTLKIRSTKLEDSAMYFCASSGTSAGDTQYFGPGTRLTVL.

V usage is TRBV19 and J usage is TRBJ1-5; D not certain. Germline V lookup: CDR1 LNHDA, CDR2 SQIVND (reference sequence). Trimming pared 7 bases from V and 3 bases from J, leaving 7 bases between. The CDR3 is 12 residues long. CDR3 coding DNA: TGTGCCAGTAATCCGTACAATCAGCCCCAGCATTTT. Residues: CASNPYNQPQHF.